This T cell receptor (beta chain) originates from a study of molecular identifiers for immune sequencing clone quantification. Study findings and constraints: The study found clones above 20 RNA copies held over 99% of effector molecules and under 1% in naive cells. Among 950,000 to 1,000,000 naive cells, as was reported, spiked Jurkat TCR RNA from one cell was detectable.

The use of previously described methods and listed TCR primers produced the bulk TCR libraries. TCRdb re-derived calls from the PCR reads in MiXCR, one entry per CDR3 protein. Of under 650,000 distinct CDR3 sequences listed, just under 20% are singletons. The CDR3 has 15 residues. Germline assignment: CDR1 SGHTA and CDR2 FQGTGA. V was pared by 5 bases and J by 5 bases, with 9 bases of the junction left unmatched. This clonotype was counted ten times or more. Its antigen is still unknown. As CD8+CD4-CCR7+CD45RA+ cells, naive CD8 T cells were sorted. This sequence originates from a human donor in good health. Some libraries in this study had Jurkat cell RNA spiked in. The specimen was naive CD8+ T cells from blood, with Jurkat cell RNA spiked in. The subset here: FACS-sorted CD8+CD4-CCR7+CD45RA+ naive T cells. The rearrangement joins TRBV7-3 to TRBJ2-5; 9 bases line up with TRBD2. CDR3 loop: CASSLGLATVETQYF. DNA of the CDR3: TGTGCCAGCAGCCTGGGACTAGCCACGGTGGAGACCCAGTACTTC.